The clone carrying this T cell receptor (beta chain) showed up just a few times. CDR1 is SNHLY, CDR2 FYNNEI, per germline. This CDR3 is built from 18 residues. V trimming: 8 bases; J trimming: 6 bases; junction bases outside the gene matches: 20. The sample comes from a study of cytomegalovirus exposure and HLA in healthy donors. PCR was performed using 60 Vbeta and 13 Jbeta primers. Sequencing was performed with immunoSEQ multiplex PCR; in TCRdb, only in-frame clones are kept and a portion is missing. The data hold hundreds of thousands of clones, with over 65% observed a single time. The sequencing input was PBMCs. This chain links TRBV2 with TRBJ2-3; 10 nucleotides align to TRBD2. The clonotype was recovered from a young man in good health and CMV-seronegative. CDR3: CASGLTWLAGEVADTQYF. CDR3 bases: TGTGCCAGCGGCCTGACGTGGCTAGCGGGAGAAGTCGCCGATACGCAGTATTTT.